This TCR beta chain emerged from a study of early T cells in non-severe SARS-CoV-2 infection. The CDR3 covers 15 residues. Trimming took 6 bases from V and 0 from J, leaving 11 bases between them. The germline CDR1 and CDR2 sequences are LNHDA and SQIVND (reference sequence). This clonotype has ten or more counts. TCRdb ran MiXCR on the 5' RACE reads and lists one entry per CDR3 protein. The table has about 89,000 distinct CDR3 sequences, about 15% seen once. The receptor's source is an adult who was a healthcare worker with PCR-confirmed SARS-CoV-2 infection or an uninfected control (not recorded which). The sequenced material came from whole blood. This chain joins TRBV19 and TRBJ1-4; no definite D call. CDR3 protein: CASSLYTATNEKLFF. Written as DNA, the CDR3 is TGTGCCAGTAGCCTCTACACTGCAACTAATGAAAAACTGTTTTTT.